The text below deals with one T cell receptor beta chain. The data derive from a study of blood T cell repertoires in COVID-19. About the research overall: COVID-19 samples, acute and convalescent, were from the United States, Italy and Spain. PBMCs, B-cell-depleted T cells, or T cells provided the cDNA or gDNA that made up the material.

The CDR3 totals 16 residues. Germline CDR1 and CDR2: LGHDT and YNNKEL (reference sequence). Losses at the gene ends were 4 bases for V and 2 bases for J; bases not matched to a gene: 5. Generated by immunoSEQ multiplex PCR, the TCRdb table keeps only in-frame clones and is missing some. The sample holds about 180,000 clones; 60% to 80% are singletons and the top ten take roughly a sixth. Participants, roughly 18 to 89 years old, spanned fewer than 30 US areas. In Cohort 3, a recovered donor had either two negative PCRs, clearance, or symptom resolution. The V and J genes are TRBV3-1 (or the pseudogene TRBV3-2) and TRBJ2-1; TRBD2 aligns across 10 bases. Sequencing was done on a sample of PBMCs or T cells enriched from blood (not recorded which). This receptor was identified in a woman between 45 and 60 years old who had recovered from COVID-19. The CDR3 DNA reads as TGTGCCAGCAGCCCTCGGACTAGCGGAGCCTACAATGAGCAGTTCTTC. Protein sequence: CASSPRTSGAYNEQFF.